Shown below are 16 T cell receptor beta chains from a single sample sequenced in a study of response to subunit inactivated influenza vaccine. In TCRdb, the RT-PCR reads were re-called with MiXCR into one record per CDR3 protein. This table holds over 800,000 distinct CDR3 sequences, around 20% found once. Sequenced material: PBMCs from blood, taken more than 4 days after vaccination. The receptor source for this set is a man aged 50 to 60 who received an inactivated influenza vaccine.

In its sample, this clonotype was seen a few times. J is TRBJ2-7 and V is TRBV20-1, with 7 bases that match TRBD2. The germline V gene encodes CDR1 DFQATT and CDR2 SNEGSKA (reference sequence). There are 14 residues in the CDR3. V lost 1 base, J lost 4 bases, and 7 bases stayed unmatched. CDR3 DNA sequence: TGCAGTGCTAGAGGTGTTAGCGGGCAGTACGAGCAGTACTTC. Translating it yields CSARGVSGQYEQYF.

The chain combines TRBV18 with TRBJ2-7; D is possibly TRBD1 (6 bases). CDR1 and CDR2 from the germline V gene are KGHSH and LQKENI. V was trimmed by 6 bases and J by 4 bases, leaving 10 bases between them. The CDR3 runs to 12 residues. As DNA, the CDR3 is TGTGCCAGCTCCGGGACACCTTACGAGCAGTACTTC. Protein product: CASSGTPYEQYF.

The chain uses TRBV9 and TRBJ2-7; D gene unclear. Trimming stripped 1 base from V and 2 bases from J, with 7 bases between. The CDR3 is 13 amino acids. Germline V gene sequence: CDR1 SGDLS, CDR2 YYNGEE. DNA for the CDR3: TGTGCCAGCAGCGTATCCCCGGCCTACGAGCAGTACTTC. It codes for CASSVSPAYEQYF.

The table lists this clonotype with a few counts. This chain connects TRBV5-6 to TRBJ2-3; 10 bases align to TRBD2. CDR3 size: 16 residues. The germline CDR1 and CDR2 sequences are SGHDT and YYEEEE. V was clipped by 0 bases and J by 7 bases; unmatched bases: 8. The CDR3 DNA sequence: TGTGCCAGCAGCTTGGGGTCAAGCGGGGGGGCGAATACGCAGTATTTT. Amino acid sequence: CASSLGSSGGANTQYF. Looking up the rest from reference TRBV5-6 and TRBJ2-3 gives the full variable domain: DAGVTQSPTHLIKTRGQQVTLRCSPKSGHDTVSWYQQALGQGPQFIFQYYEEEERQRGNFPDRFSGHQFPNYSSELNVNALLLGDSALYLCASSLGSSGGANTQYFGPGTRLTVL.

The chain combines TRBV7-9 with TRBJ2-1; D gene ambiguous. The V and J ends lost 0 bases and 6 bases respectively, with 12 bases between them. The germline gives CDR1 SEHNR, CDR2 FQNEAQ (reference sequence). The CDR3 is made up of 15 amino acids. The CDR3 DNA follows: TGTGCCAGCAGCTTAGCGCTCCATACCGCCAATGAGCAGTTCTTC. It encodes CASSLALHTANEQFF.

In this sample, this clonotype turned up a few times. V gene TRBV24-1 combines with J gene TRBJ2-1; perhaps TRBD1 as D (5 bases). The V end was cut by 2 bases, the J end by 9 bases, with 7 bases between. Germline CDR1 and CDR2: KGHDR and SFDVKD. CDR3 size: 12 residues. This chain's CDR3 is CATSDWGGEQFF. For the CDR3, the DNA is TGTGCCACCAGTGATTGGGGCGGTGAGCAGTTCTTC.

This clonotype came up many times. The rearrangement uses TRBV7-9 and TRBJ2-1; D may match TRBD1 or TRBD2 (5 bases each). Germline V gene data show CDR1 as SEHNR and CDR2 as FQNEAQ (reference sequence). V was shortened by 4 bases and J by 9 bases, with 7 bases between the two germline ends. The CDR3 length is 11 residues. The CDR3 region is CASSSGPEQFF. The CDR3 DNA is TGTGCCAGCAGCTCGGGACCTGAGCAGTTCTTC.

This clonotype occurred a few times. The chain employs TRBV20-1 and TRBJ2-7; 7 nucleotides agree with TRBD1. Germline V CDR1 and CDR2: DFQATT, SNEGSKA (reference sequence). CDR3 size: 15 residues. The trim removed 6 bases at V and 0 bases at J, leaving 11 bases unmatched. The CDR3 nucleotides read TGCAGTGCAATTCCCGGTACAGGGGTCTCCTACGAGCAGTACTTC. Its translation: CSAIPGTGVSYEQYF.

This clonotype was seen only a few times. The chain joins TRBV7-9 to TRBJ2-3, with D perhaps TRBD1 (5 bases). The CDR3 contains 15 residues. V was clipped by 2 bases and J by 1 base, with 10 bases between them. Per germline, CDR1 SEHNR and CDR2 FQNEAQ (reference sequence). DNA for the CDR3: TGTGCCAGCAGCTTAAGGGCAGGGCGCACAGATACGCAGTATTTT. Translated: CASSLRAGRTDTQYF.

The chain recombines TRBV28 with TRBJ2-7, with D possibly matching TRBD2 (6 bases). Germline loops: CDR1 MDHEN, CDR2 SYDVKM. Trimming cost V 3 bases and J 3 bases, with 12 bases left between them. This CDR3 has 14 residues. The CDR3 loop is CASSFGGWFYEQYF. The DNA for the CDR3 is TGTGCCAGCAGTTTTGGGGGGTGGTTCTACGAGCAGTACTTC. The whole variable domain, filled in from reference TRBV28 and TRBJ2-7, reads DVKVTQSSRYLVKRTGEKVFLECVQDMDHENMFWYRQDPGLGLRLIYFSYDVKMKEKGDIPEGYSVSREKKERFSLILESASTNQTSMYLCASSFGGWFYEQYFGPGTRLTVT.

This clonotype appeared a few times. V is TRBV9 and J is TRBJ1-4; no clear D gene. Trimming shortened V by 3 bases and J by 0 bases, and 9 bases separated the two germline ends. This CDR3 spans 15 amino acids. Germline CDR1 SGDLS, CDR2 YYNGEE. CDR3 residues: CASSATAATNEKLFF. The CDR3 DNA follows: TGTGCCAGCAGCGCGACCGCCGCAACTAATGAAAAACTGTTTTTT.

This chain connects TRBV5-1 to TRBJ2-1, with 10 bases that match TRBD2. The CDR3 runs to 16 residues. Germline CDR1 SGHRS, CDR2 YFSETQ. J gave up 2 bases and V 3 bases, and 5 bases lay outside the gene matches. CDR3 in amino acids: CASSSNSGGAYNEQFF. CDR3 coding DNA: TGCGCCAGCAGCTCAAACAGCGGGGGGGCCTACAATGAGCAGTTCTTC.

The V and J genes are TRBV25-1 and TRBJ1-5; 10 bases match TRBD1. The V gene end was trimmed by 5 bases and the J gene end by 6 bases; junction bases not matched to a gene: 10. The germline V gene encodes CDR1 MGHDK and CDR2 SYGVNS. CDR3 size: 16 residues. CDR3 DNA sequence: TGTGCCAGCAGTAGGTCCGGGACAGGGGACGGTCAGCCCCAGCATTTT. This sequence encodes CASSRSGTGDGQPQHF.

The chain joins TRBV7-8 to TRBJ2-7; no firm D call. Trimming removed 8 bases from V and 1 base from J, with 21 bases in between. The germline V gene encodes CDR1 SGHVS and CDR2 FQNEAQ. This CDR3 has 16 amino acids. The CDR3 reads CASYPGARLNSYEQYF. The CDR3 bases are TGTGCCAGCTACCCCGGAGCGAGGTTGAATTCCTACGAGCAGTACTTC. Full variable domain (remainder filled in from reference TRBV7-8 and TRBJ2-7): GAGVSQSPRYKVAKRGQDVALRCDPISGHVSLFWYQQALGQGPEFLTYFQNEAQLDKSGLPSDRFFAERPEGSVSTLKIQRTQQEDSAVYLCASYPGARLNSYEQYFGPGTRLTVT.

This clonotype was counted between two and nine times. The chain has TRBV20-1 and TRBJ2-3, with D tentatively TRBD1 (5 bases). Trimming pared 0 bases from V and 6 bases from J, leaving 10 bases between. The V gene's germline CDR1 is DFQATT and CDR2 SNEGSKA (reference sequence). This CDR3 comprises 13 residues. The CDR3 loop reads CSAREAGMDTQYF. As DNA, the CDR3 is TGCAGTGCTAGAGAGGCAGGGATGGATACGCAGTATTTT.

This chain connects TRBV5-1 to TRBJ2-3; 13 bases map to TRBD2. Unmatched junction bases numbered 3, after V lost 4 bases and J lost 4 bases. From germline, CDR1 is SGHRS and CDR2 YFSETQ. CDR3 length equals 15 residues. The CDR3, as DNA: TGCGCCAGCAGCGCCGGGACTAGCGGGGCAGATACGCAGTATTTT. Residues: CASSAGTSGADTQYF.